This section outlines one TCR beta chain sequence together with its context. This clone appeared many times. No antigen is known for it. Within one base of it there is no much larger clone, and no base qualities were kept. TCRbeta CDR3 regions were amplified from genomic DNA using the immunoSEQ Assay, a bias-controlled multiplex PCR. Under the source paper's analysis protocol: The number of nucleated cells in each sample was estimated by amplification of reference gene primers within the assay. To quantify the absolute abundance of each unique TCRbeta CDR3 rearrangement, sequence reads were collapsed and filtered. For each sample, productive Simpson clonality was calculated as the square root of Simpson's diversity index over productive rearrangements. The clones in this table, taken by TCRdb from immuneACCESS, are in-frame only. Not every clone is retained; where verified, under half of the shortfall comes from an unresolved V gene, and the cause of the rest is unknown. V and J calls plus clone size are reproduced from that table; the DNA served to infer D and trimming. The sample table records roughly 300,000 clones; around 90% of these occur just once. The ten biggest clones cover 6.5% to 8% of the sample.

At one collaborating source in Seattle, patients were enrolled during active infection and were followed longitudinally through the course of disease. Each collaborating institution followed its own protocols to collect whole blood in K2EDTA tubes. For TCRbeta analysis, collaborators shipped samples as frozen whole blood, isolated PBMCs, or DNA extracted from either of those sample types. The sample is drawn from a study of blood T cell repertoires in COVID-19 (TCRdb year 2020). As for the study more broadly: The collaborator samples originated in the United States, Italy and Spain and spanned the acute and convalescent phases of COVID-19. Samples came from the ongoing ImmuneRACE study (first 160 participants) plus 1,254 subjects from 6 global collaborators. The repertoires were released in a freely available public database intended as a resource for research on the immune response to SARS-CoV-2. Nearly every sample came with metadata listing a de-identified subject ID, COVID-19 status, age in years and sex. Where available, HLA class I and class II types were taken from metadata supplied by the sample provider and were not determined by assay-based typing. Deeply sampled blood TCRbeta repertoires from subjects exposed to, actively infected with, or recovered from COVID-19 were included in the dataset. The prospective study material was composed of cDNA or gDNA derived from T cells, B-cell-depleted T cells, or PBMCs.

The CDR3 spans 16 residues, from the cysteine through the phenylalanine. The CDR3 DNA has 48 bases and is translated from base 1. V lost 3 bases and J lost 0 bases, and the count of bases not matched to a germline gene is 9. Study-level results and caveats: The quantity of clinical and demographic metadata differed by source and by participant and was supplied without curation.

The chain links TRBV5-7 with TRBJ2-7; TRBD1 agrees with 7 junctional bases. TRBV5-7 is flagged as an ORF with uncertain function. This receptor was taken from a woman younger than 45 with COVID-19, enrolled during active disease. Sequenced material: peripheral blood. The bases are TGTGCCAGCAGCTGGCCTGGGACAGCGAGCTCCTACGAGCAGTACTTC. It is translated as CASSWPGTASSYEQYF.